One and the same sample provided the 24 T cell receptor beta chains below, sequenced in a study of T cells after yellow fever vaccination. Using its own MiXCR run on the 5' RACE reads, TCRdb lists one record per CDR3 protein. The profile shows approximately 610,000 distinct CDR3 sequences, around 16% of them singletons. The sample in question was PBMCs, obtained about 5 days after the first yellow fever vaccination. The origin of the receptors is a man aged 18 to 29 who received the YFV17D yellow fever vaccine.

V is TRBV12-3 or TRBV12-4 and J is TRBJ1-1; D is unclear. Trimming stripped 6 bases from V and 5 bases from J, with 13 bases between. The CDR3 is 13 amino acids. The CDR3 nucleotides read TGTGCCAGCAGCCCGAATTGGGATACTGAAGCTTTCTTT. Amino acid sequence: CASSPNWDTEAFF.

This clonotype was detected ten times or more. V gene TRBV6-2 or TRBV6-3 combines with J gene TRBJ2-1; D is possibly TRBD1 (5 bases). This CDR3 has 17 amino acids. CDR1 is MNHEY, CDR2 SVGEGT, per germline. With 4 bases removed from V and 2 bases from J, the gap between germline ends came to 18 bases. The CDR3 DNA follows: TGTGCCAGCAGTTGGGCACCGTCGGACACTACCTACAATGAGCAGTTCTTC. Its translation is CASSWAPSDTTYNEQFF.

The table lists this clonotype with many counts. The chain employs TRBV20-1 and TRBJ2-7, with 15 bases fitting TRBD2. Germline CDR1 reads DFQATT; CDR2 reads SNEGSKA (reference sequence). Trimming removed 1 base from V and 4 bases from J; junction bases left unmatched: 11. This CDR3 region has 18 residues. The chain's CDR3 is CSARALGLAGGESYEQYF. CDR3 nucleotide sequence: TGCAGTGCTAGAGCCCTGGGACTAGCGGGAGGCGAGTCTTACGAGCAGTACTTC.

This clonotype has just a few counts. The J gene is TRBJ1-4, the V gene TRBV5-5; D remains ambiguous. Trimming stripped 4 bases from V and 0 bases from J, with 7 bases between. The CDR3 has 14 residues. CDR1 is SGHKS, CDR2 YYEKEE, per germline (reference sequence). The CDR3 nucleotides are TGTGCCAGCAGCCGGGAGGCAACTAATGAAAAACTGTTTTTT. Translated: CASSREATNEKLFF.

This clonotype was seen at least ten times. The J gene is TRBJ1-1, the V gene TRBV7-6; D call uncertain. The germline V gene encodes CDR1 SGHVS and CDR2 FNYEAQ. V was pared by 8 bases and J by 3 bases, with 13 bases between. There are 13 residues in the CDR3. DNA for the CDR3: TGTGCCAGCTCCATCGGCTACTACACTGAAGCTTTCTTT. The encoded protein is CASSIGYYTEAFF.

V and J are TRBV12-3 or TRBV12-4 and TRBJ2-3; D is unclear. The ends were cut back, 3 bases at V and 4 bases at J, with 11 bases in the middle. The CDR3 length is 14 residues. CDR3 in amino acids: CASSFDRVSDTQYF. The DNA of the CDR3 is TGTGCCAGCAGTTTCGACCGAGTCTCAGATACGCAGTATTTT.

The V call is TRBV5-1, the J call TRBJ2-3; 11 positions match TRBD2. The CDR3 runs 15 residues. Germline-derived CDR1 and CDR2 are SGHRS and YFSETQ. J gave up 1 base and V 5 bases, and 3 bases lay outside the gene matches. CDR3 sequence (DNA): TGCGCCAGCAGGATAGCGGGGGGGCGCACAGATACGCAGTATTTT. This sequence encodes CASRIAGGRTDTQYF.

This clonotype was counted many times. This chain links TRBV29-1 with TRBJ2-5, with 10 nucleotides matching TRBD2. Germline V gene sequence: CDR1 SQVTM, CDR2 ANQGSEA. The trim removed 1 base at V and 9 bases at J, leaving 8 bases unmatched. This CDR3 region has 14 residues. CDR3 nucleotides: TGCAGCGTTGAAGTAGCGGGGGGCCGAAAGGCCCAGTACTTC. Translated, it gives CSVEVAGGRKAQYF.

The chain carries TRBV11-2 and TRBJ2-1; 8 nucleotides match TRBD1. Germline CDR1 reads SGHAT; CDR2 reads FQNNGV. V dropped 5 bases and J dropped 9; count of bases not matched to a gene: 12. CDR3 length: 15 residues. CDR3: CASSHGQGTAFEQFF. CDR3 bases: TGTGCCAGCAGCCACGGACAGGGAACTGCCTTTGAGCAGTTCTTC.

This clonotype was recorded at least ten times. CDR3 sequence (DNA): TGTGCCAGCACCTCCGGCGGGAGCACTGAAGCTTTCTTT. This gives the protein CASTSGGSTEAFF. V is TRBV7-9 and J is TRBJ1-1, with no clear D. The CDR3 sequence is 13 residues long. Trimming cost V 7 bases and J 4 bases, with 13 bases left between them. Germline V gene sequence: CDR1 SEHNR, CDR2 FQNEAQ (reference sequence).

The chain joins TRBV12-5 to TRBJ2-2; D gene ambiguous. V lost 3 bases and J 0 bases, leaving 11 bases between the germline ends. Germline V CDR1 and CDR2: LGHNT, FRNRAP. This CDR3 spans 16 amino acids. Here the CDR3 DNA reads TGTGCTAGTGGTTTCCTACTCTCTTCGAACACCGGGGAGCTGTTTTTT. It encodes CASGFLLSSNTGELFF.

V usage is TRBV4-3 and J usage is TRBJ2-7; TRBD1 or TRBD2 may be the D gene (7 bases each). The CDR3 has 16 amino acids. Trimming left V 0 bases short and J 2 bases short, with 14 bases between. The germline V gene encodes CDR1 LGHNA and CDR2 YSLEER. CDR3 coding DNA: TGCGCCAGCAGCCAAGATACCCCAGGGGGGGCCTACGAGCAGTACTTC. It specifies CASSQDTPGGAYEQYF.

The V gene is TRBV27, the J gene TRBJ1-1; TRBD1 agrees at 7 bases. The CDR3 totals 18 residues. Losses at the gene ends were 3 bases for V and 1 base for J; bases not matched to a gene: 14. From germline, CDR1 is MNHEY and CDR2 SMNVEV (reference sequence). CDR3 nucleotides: TGTGCCAGCAGTTTCCTCACGACAGGGTCTAAACCGAACACTGAAGCTTTCTTT. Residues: CASSFLTTGSKPNTEAFF.

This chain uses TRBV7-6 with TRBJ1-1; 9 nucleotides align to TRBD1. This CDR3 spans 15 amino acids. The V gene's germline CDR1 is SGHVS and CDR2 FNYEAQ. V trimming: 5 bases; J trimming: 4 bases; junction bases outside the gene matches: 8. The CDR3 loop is CASSIQGARATEAFF. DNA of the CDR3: TGTGCCAGCAGCATACAGGGGGCGCGAGCCACTGAAGCTTTCTTT. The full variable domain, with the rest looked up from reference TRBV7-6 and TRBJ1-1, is GAGVSQSPRYKVTKRGQDVALRCDPISGHVSLYWYRQALGQGPEFLTYFNYEAQQDKSGLPNDRFSAERPEGSISTLTIQRTEQRDSAMYRCASSIQGARATEAFFGQGTRLTVV.

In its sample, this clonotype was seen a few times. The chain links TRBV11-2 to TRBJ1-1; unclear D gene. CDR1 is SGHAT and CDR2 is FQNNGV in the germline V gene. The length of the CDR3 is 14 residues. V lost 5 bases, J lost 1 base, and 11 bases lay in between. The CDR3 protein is CASSPFGENTEAFF. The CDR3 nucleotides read TGTGCCAGCAGCCCCTTCGGGGAGAACACTGAAGCTTTCTTT.

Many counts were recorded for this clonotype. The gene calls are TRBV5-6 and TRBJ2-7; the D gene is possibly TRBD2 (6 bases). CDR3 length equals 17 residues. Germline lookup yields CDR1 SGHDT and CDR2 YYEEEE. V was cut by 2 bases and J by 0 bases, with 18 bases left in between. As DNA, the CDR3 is TGTGCCAGCAGCTTTCGCGGGCGGAGGGGAAGCTCCTACGAGCAGTACGTC. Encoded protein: CASSFRGRRGSSYEQYV.

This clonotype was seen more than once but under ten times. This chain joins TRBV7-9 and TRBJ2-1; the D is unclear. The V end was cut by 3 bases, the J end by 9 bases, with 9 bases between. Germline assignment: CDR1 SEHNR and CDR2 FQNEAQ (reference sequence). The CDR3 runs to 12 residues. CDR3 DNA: TGTGCCAGCAGCTTCCGTGGTAGTGAGCAGTTCTTC. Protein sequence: CASSFRGSEQFF. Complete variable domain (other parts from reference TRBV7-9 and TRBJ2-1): DTGVSQNPRHKITKRGQNVTFRCDPISEHNRLYWYRQTLGQGPEFLTYFQNEAQLEKSRLLSDRFSAERPKGSFSTLEIQRTEQGDSAMYLCASSFRGSEQFFGPGTRLTVL.

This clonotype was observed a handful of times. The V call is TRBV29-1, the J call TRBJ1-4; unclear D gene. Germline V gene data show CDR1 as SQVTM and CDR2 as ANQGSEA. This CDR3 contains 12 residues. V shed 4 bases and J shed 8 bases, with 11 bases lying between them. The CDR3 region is CSVVGVSEKLFF. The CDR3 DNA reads TGCAGCGTTGTGGGAGTTAGCGAAAAACTGTTTTTT.

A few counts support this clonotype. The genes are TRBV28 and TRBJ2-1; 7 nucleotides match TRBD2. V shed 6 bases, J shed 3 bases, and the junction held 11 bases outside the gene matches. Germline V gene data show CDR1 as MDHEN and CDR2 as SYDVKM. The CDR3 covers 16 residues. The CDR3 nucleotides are TGTGCCAGCAGAACTGGGGGGGGTCAGGTCTACAATGAGCAGTTCTTC. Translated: CASRTGGGQVYNEQFF. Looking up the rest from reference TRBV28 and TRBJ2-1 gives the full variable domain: DVKVTQSSRYLVKRTGEKVFLECVQDMDHENMFWYRQDPGLGLRLIYFSYDVKMKEKGDIPEGYSVSREKKERFSLILESASTNQTSMYLCASRTGGGQVYNEQFFGPGTRLTVL.

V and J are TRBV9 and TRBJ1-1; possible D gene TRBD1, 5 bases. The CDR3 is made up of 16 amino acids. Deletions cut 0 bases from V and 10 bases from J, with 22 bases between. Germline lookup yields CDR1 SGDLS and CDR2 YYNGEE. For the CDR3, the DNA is TGTGCCAGCAGCGTAGGGGGCGGGGGAAGTAGTGGGGGAGCTTTCTTT. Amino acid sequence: CASSVGGGGSSGGAFF.

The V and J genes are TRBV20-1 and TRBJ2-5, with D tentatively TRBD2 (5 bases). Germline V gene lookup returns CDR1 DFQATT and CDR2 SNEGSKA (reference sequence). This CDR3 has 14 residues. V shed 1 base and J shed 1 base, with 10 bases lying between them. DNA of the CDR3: TGCAGTGCTAGAGGTCGGGGAGCCCAAGAGACCCAGTACTTC. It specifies CSARGRGAQETQYF.

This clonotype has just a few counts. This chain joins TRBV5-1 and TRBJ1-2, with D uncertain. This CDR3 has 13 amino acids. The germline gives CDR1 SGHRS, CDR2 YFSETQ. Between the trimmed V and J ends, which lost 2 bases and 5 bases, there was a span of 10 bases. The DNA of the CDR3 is TGCGCCAGCAGCTTCTGGGCTGCGTATGGCTACACCTTC. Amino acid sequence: CASSFWAAYGYTF.

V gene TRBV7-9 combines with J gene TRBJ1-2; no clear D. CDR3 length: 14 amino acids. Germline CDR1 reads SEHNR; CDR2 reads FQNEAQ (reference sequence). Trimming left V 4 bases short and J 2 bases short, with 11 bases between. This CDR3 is CASSSRTANYGYTF. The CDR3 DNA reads TGTGCCAGCAGCTCGCGGACGGCGAACTATGGCTACACCTTC.

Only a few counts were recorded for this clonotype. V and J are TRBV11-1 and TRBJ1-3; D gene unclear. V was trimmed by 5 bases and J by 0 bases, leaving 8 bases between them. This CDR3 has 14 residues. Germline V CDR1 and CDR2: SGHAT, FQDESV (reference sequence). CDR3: CASSTLSSGNTIYF. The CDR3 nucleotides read TGTGCCAGCAGCACGCTGAGCTCTGGAAACACCATATATTTT.